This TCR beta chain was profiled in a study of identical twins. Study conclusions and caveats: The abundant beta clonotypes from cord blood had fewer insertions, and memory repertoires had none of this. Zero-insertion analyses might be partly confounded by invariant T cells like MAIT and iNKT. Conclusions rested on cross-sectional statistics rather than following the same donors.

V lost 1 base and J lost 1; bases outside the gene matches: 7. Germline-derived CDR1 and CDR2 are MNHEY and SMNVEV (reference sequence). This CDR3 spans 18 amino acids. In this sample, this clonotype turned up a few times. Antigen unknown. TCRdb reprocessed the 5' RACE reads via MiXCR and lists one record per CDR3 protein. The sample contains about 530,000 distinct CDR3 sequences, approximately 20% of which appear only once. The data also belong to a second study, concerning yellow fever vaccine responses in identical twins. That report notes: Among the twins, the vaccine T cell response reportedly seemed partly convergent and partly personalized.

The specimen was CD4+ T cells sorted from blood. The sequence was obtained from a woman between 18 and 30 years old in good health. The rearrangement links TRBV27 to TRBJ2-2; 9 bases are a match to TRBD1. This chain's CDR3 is CASSLLGWGQGNTGELFF. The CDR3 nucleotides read TGTGCCAGCAGTTTATTAGGTTGGGGACAGGGGAACACCGGGGAGCTGTTTTTT.